This TCR beta chain was captured by sequencing in a study of blood T cell repertoires in COVID-19. Recruitment covered about two dozen US areas and drew participants whose ages spanned about 18 to 90 years. Cohort assignment relied on participant-reported clinical history. Two negative PCRs, clearance, or symptom resolution characterized the recovered Cohort 3 donors. In the original processing: The authors estimated nucleated cell counts from reference gene primer amplification. The repertoire was sequenced with immunoSEQ multiplex PCR; TCRdb's copy has only in-frame clones and lacks some. V, J and clone size are those of that table, while D and trimming were read from the DNA. The sample lists about 460,000 clones; 80% to 90% were seen once. This CDR3 region has 14 residues. Germline V gives CDR1 SNHLY, CDR2 FYNNEI. V shed 6 bases and J 6 bases; nucleotides not matched to a gene: 10.

V is TRBV2 and J is TRBJ1-1; TRBD1 aligns across 7 bases. The material sequenced was PBMCs or T cells enriched from blood (not recorded which). This TCR came from a woman between 55 and 75 years old who had recovered from COVID-19. CDR3 nucleotide sequence: TGTGCCAGCAGGGACACAGGGGTTGGGCCTGAAGCTTTCTTT. Residues: CASRDTGVGPEAFF. The whole variable domain, remainder taken from reference TRBV2 and TRBJ1-1, is EPEVTQTPSHQVTQMGQEVILRCVPISNHLYFYWYRQILGQKVEFLVSFYNNEISEKSEIFDDQFSVERPDGSNFTLKIRSTKLEDSAMYFCASRDTGVGPEAFFGQGTRLTVV.